This paragraph reports one TCR beta chain. The target antigen is unknown. This sample is drawn from a study of shared clonotypes between healthy human individuals. Sequencing used immunoSEQ multiplex PCR; TCRdb keeps in-frame clones, though not all of them. The sample carries approximately 2.1 million clones, approximately 95% recorded once. Study-wide points: A few donors showed sharing of approximately 5% of naive CD4 clonotypes.

Germline V lookup: CDR1 SGHTS, CDR2 YDEGEE. The CDR3 length is 16 residues. The ends were cut back, 0 bases at V and 4 bases at J, with 16 bases in the middle. Sequencing was carried out using naive CD4+ T cells from PBMCs. Subset: CD45RA+ positively selected. This clonotype was obtained from a young man in good health. Some clones in this sample may be carry-over from other donors' samples. The genes are TRBV5-8 and TRBJ1-2; D call uncertain. DNA of the CDR3: TGTGCCAGCAGCTTGGAAGGTGCCACTTTTGGCTATGGCTACACCTTC. It yields the protein CASSLEGATFGYGYTF.